The 3 T cell receptor beta chains below were found in one sample sequenced in a study of T-cell reconstitution after alpha-beta-depleted transplantation in children. The authors prepared the TCRbeta library with unique molecular identifiers. TCRdb re-called the PCR reads with MiXCR, one entry per CDR3 protein. The table records about 300,000 distinct CDR3 sequences, 7.5% to 9% of them present only once. No antigens are known for them. The study's findings and limits: Newly made T cells mostly supplied T-cell counts and diversity one year after transplant.

Sequences were derived from peripheral blood, sampled 360 days after TCRalphabeta/CD19-depleted stem cell transplant. These receptor sequences come from a female patient aged 2-10 years who had a stem cell transplant for Fanconi anemia, so the T cells may come from the graft donor.

This clonotype was picked up many times. The V call is TRBV2, the J call TRBJ1-2; maybe TRBD1 (6 bases). The germline gives CDR1 SNHLY, CDR2 FYNNEI. The CDR3 runs 11 residues. With 9 bases removed from V and 7 bases from J, the gap between germline ends came to 12 bases. The CDR3 loop is CARRTGSGYTF. In DNA, the CDR3 is TGTGCCAGGCGCACAGGGAGTGGCTACACCTTC.

This clonotype was seen many times. The J gene is TRBJ2-1, the V gene TRBV29-1, with 8 bases identical to TRBD1. V was pared by 1 base and J by 4 bases, with 9 bases of the junction left unmatched. The CDR3 has 16 amino acids. CDR1 is SQVTM and CDR2 is ANQGSEA in the germline V gene. CDR3 in DNA: TGCAGCGTTGAAGTTGTGCCGGGACAGGAGTACAATGAGCAGTTCTTC. Protein: CSVEVVPGQEYNEQFF.

This clonotype came up a few times. The rearrangement joins TRBV28 to TRBJ2-7, with D perhaps assigned TRBD1 or TRBD2 (5 bases each). Trimming took 5 bases from V and 0 from J, leaving 14 bases between them. The CDR3 runs 15 residues. Germline-derived CDR1 and CDR2 are MDHEN and SYDVKM. CDR3 loop: CASSPGTDYSYEQYF. The CDR3 DNA reads TGTGCCAGCAGTCCCGGGACCGACTACTCCTACGAGCAGTACTTC.